A single sample gave rise to the 30 T cell receptor beta chains below, sequenced in a study of T cell responses to AZD1222 COVID-19 vaccine. Method: immunoSEQ multiplex PCR; TCRdb's copy keeps in-frame clones and lacks some. Of 140,000 to 150,000 clones in the sample, under 95% are singletons; the top ten hold approximately 5.2%. The specimen was peripheral blood, collected on day 0 of AZD1222 vaccination. The receptors were sampled from an adult in good health.

The rearrangement links TRBV7-6 to TRBJ1-3, with D tentatively TRBD1 (6 bases). Germline-derived CDR1 and CDR2 are SGHVS and FNYEAQ. The CDR3 length is 18 residues. V dropped 5 bases and J dropped 0 bases, with 20 bases sitting between them. In DNA form, the CDR3 reads TGTGCCAGCAGCACCCCGGGCGGGGGCCGGAGCTCTGGAAACACCATATATTTT. Translating gives CASSTPGGGRSSGNTIYF.

The chain has TRBV11-2 and TRBJ2-7, with 9 nucleotides matching TRBD1. CDR1 is SGHAT and CDR2 is FQNNGV in the germline V gene. Trimming cost V 0 bases and J 5 bases; bases outside gene matches: 5. The CDR3 is made up of 15 amino acids. CDR3 amino acids: CASSLEVGTGNEQYF. The CDR3 region has the DNA TGTGCCAGCAGCTTAGAAGTCGGGACAGGGAACGAGCAGTACTTC.

This clone appeared a single time. CDR3 coding DNA: TGCGCCAGCAGCCAAGACTCGGTGGGACACTCTGGAAACACCATATATTTT. Amino acid sequence: CASSQDSVGHSGNTIYF. This rearrangement joins TRBV4-3 to TRBJ1-3; TRBD1 is a possible D gene (6 bases). Trimming stripped 0 bases from V and 0 bases from J, with 12 bases between. This CDR3 spans 17 amino acids. Germline V CDR1 and CDR2: LGHNA, YSLEER.

The gene calls are TRBV2 and TRBJ2-7; no definite D call. V was pared by 2 bases and J by 3 bases, with 11 bases between. The CDR3 loop spans 14 amino acids. Germline V gives CDR1 SNHLY, CDR2 FYNNEI. The CDR3 region has the DNA TGTGCCAGCAGTGAACGGCAGGTATTCTACGAGCAGTACTTC. Translation: CASSERQVFYEQYF.

The CDR3, as DNA: TGTGCCAGCAGCTTTCGGCGTCTCGAGCAGTACTTC. Residues: CASSFRRLEQYF. The J gene is TRBJ2-7, the V gene TRBV7-9; D gene ambiguous. The CDR3 has 12 residues. Germline-derived CDR1 and CDR2 are SEHNR and FQNEAQ (reference sequence). V shed 3 bases and J shed 6 bases, with 9 bases lying between them.

This clone was counted a single time. V and J are TRBV18 and TRBJ1-2; D gene uncertain. Germline V lookup: CDR1 KGHSH, CDR2 LQKENI. V lost 5 bases to trimming and J lost 5 bases, with 12 bases between them. The CDR3 spans 13 residues. CDR3 coding DNA: TGTGCCAGCTCATATCAATTGGTTTATGGCTACACCTTC. This encodes CASSYQLVYGYTF.

DNA for the CDR3: TGTGCCAGCAGTTTCCTGGGACAAAAATCTACGGAAGCTTTCTTT. Amino acids: CASSFLGQKSTEAFF. The V call is TRBV28, the J call TRBJ1-1, with D possibly matching TRBD1 (6 bases). The CDR3 is 15 amino acids. V lost 3 bases and J lost 8, with 19 bases in between. Germline CDR1 and CDR2: MDHEN and SYDVKM.

In this sample, this clone turned up a few times. The chain combines TRBV6-5 with TRBJ1-5, with D possibly matching TRBD1 (6 bases). The ends were cut back, 7 bases at V and 5 bases at J, with 18 bases in the middle. The CDR3 is 15 amino acids. The germline V gene encodes CDR1 MNHEY and CDR2 SVGAGI. CDR3 nucleotide sequence: TGTGCCAGCACTCCAATGGGGGACATCTATCAGCCCCAGCATTTT. It translates to CASTPMGDIYQPQHF.

This chain connects TRBV7-8 to TRBJ1-3; D gene unclear. Deletions cut 7 bases from V and 0 bases from J, with 16 bases between. The CDR3 length is 16 residues. Germline CDR1 and CDR2: SGHVS and FQNEAQ. CDR3 DNA sequence: TGTGCCAGCAAATCTGGCAGGTTTGACTCTGGAAACACCATATATTTT. As protein: CASKSGRFDSGNTIYF.

The chain is built from TRBV6-2 or TRBV6-3 and TRBJ2-3; tentative D call: TRBD2 (5 bases). Germline CDR1 is MNHEY and CDR2 is SVGEGT. CDR3 size: 13 residues. V lost 4 bases and J 0 bases, leaving 5 bases between the germline ends. The CDR3 DNA reads as TGTGCCAGCAGTTGGACTAGCACAGATACGCAGTATTTT. It codes for CASSWTSTDTQYF.

This clone was detected only once. The chain joins TRBV27 to TRBJ1-1; D unresolved. Trimming removed 5 bases at V and 1 base at J, with 17 bases between. The CDR3 is made up of 16 amino acids. Germline V gene data show CDR1 as MNHEY and CDR2 as SMNVEV (reference sequence). CDR3 residues: CASSPPPWGENTEAFF. The DNA for the CDR3 is TGTGCCAGCAGTCCCCCTCCGTGGGGTGAGAACACTGAAGCTTTCTTT.

The chain is built from TRBV7-2 and TRBJ2-3, with D possibly being TRBD1 or TRBD2 (6 bases each). V lost 5 bases, J lost 1 base, and 16 bases lay in between. CDR3 size: 16 residues. CDR1 is SGHTA, CDR2 FQGNSA, per germline. CDR3 amino acids: CASSPPGGGGTDTQYF. CDR3 DNA sequence: TGTGCCAGCAGCCCCCCTGGAGGGGGTGGCACAGATACGCAGTATTTT.

The gene calls are TRBV6-5 and TRBJ2-1; 9 bases map to TRBD2. The V gene end was trimmed by 6 bases and the J gene end by 7 bases; junction bases not matched to a gene: 10. From germline, CDR1 is MNHEY and CDR2 SVGAGI. The CDR3 is made up of 15 amino acids. The CDR3 sequence: CASRKSSGSGNEQFF. The DNA for the CDR3 is TGTGCCAGCAGGAAGAGTAGCGGGAGCGGTAATGAGCAGTTCTTC.

V usage is TRBV27 and J usage is TRBJ2-1, with 13 nucleotides matching TRBD2. Germline V gives CDR1 MNHEY, CDR2 SMNVEV (reference sequence). The junction had 3 bases not matched to a gene; V was cut back by 8 bases and J by 8 bases. The CDR3 sequence is 13 residues long. The CDR3 sequence is CASQLAGGDEQFF. CDR3 sequence (DNA): TGTGCCAGCCAACTAGCGGGGGGGGATGAGCAGTTCTTC.

As DNA, the CDR3 is TGTGCCAGCAGTTACGGTAGCGGGGCGAACACCGGGGAGCTGTTTTTT. It encodes CASSYGSGANTGELFF. The chain has TRBV6-2 or TRBV6-3 and TRBJ2-2, with 8 positions matching TRBD2. Germline-derived CDR1 and CDR2 are MNHEY and SVGEGT. The CDR3 covers 16 residues. V was pared by 2 bases and J by 0 bases, with 2 bases of the junction left unmatched.

V and J are TRBV11-2 and TRBJ1-2; a possible D gene is TRBD1 (5 bases). Between the trimmed V and J ends, which lost 5 bases and 8 bases, there was a span of 15 bases. Germline CDR1 reads SGHAT; CDR2 reads FQNNGV. The CDR3 covers 13 residues. CDR3 nucleotide sequence: TGTGCCAGCAGCGTCAGCGCGGGGCGGGGCTACACCTTC. This translates into CASSVSAGRGYTF. Supplemented by reference TRBV11-2 and TRBJ1-2, the full variable domain reads EAGVAQSPRYKIIEKRQSVAFWCNPISGHATLYWYQQILGQGPKLLIQFQNNGVVDDSQLPKDRFSAERLKGVDSTLKIQPAKLEDSAVYLCASSVSAGRGYTFGSGTRLTVV.

This clone was observed once. V and J are TRBV19 and TRBJ2-1; D is tentatively TRBD1 or TRBD2 (5 bases each). The germline gives CDR1 LNHDA, CDR2 SQIVND (reference sequence). This CDR3 has 12 amino acids. V lost 1 base to trimming and J lost 9 bases, with 7 bases between them. The CDR3 nucleotides are TGTGCCAGTAGTATAGGGGACGGTGAGCAGTTCTTC. This sequence encodes CASSIGDGEQFF.

The rearrangement uses TRBV9 and TRBJ2-1; 9 bases are shared with TRBD2. In germline, CDR1 is SGDLS, CDR2 YYNGEE. This CDR3 is 15 amino acids long. V was pared by 0 bases and J by 8 bases, with 6 bases of the junction left unmatched. The CDR3 here is CASSVVAGGLDEQFF. CDR3 sequence (DNA): TGTGCCAGCAGCGTAGTGGCGGGGGGGTTAGATGAGCAGTTCTTC. Supplemented by reference TRBV9 and TRBJ2-1, the full variable domain reads DSGVTQTPKHLITATGQRVTLRCSPRSGDLSVYWYQQSLDQGLQFLIQYYNGEERAKGNILERFSAQQFPDLHSELNLSSLELGDSALYFCASSVVAGGLDEQFFGPGTRLTVL.

The genes are TRBV7-3 and TRBJ2-1, with a possible D match to TRBD2 (6 bases). V was cut by 1 base and J by 3 bases, with 10 bases left in between. There are 15 residues in the CDR3. From germline, CDR1 is SGHTA and CDR2 FQGTGA. Written as DNA, the CDR3 is TGTGCCAGCAGCTTAAATAGCGGATACTACAATGAGCAGTTCTTC. This gives the protein CASSLNSGYYNEQFF.

This clone was seen only once. The chain uses TRBV27 and TRBJ2-7; TRBD2 matches 9 bases. Germline CDR1 MNHEY, CDR2 SMNVEV (reference sequence). This CDR3 region has 19 residues. Unmatched junction bases numbered 20, after V lost 3 bases and J lost 5 bases. The CDR3 bases are TGTGCCAGCAGTTTCCTACCTATGGAGGGCCTAGCGGGAAGCAACGAGCAGTACTTC. Translated: CASSFLPMEGLAGSNEQYF.

The gene calls are TRBV7-9 and TRBJ2-6, with 9 bases matching TRBD1. V shed 3 bases, J shed 4 bases, and the junction held 7 bases outside the gene matches. Germline-derived CDR1 and CDR2 are SEHNR and FQNEAQ (reference sequence). CDR3 size: 17 residues. CDR3 amino acids: CASSFRDREPGANVLTF. In DNA form, the CDR3 reads TGTGCCAGCAGCTTCCGGGACAGGGAACCCGGGGCCAACGTCCTGACTTTC.

This chain connects TRBV27 to TRBJ2-1; 7 nucleotides agree with TRBD2. The junction had 10 bases not matched to a gene; V was cut back by 5 bases and J by 9 bases. The CDR3 is made up of 14 amino acids. The germline V gene has CDR1 MNHEY and CDR2 SMNVEV (reference sequence). The CDR3 nucleotides read TGTGCCAGCAGTCTCCGATGGGGCGGGGGTGAGCAGTTCTTC. Translation gives CASSLRWGGGEQFF.

The rearrangement uses TRBV7-9 and TRBJ1-1; no clear D. V dropped 1 base and J dropped 4 bases, with 7 bases sitting between them. From germline, CDR1 is SEHNR and CDR2 FQNEAQ (reference sequence). The CDR3 has 13 amino acids. As DNA, the CDR3 is TGTGCCAGCAGCTTAGATGGTCCCACTGAAGCTTTCTTT. This sequence encodes CASSLDGPTEAFF.

The chain recombines TRBV7-8 with TRBJ1-2; 7 bases are shared with TRBD1. The CDR3 sequence is 14 residues long. Germline V gives CDR1 SGHVS, CDR2 FQNEAQ. The V gene end was trimmed by 6 bases and the J gene end by 8 bases; junction bases not matched to a gene: 12. The CDR3 protein is CASSPGTARGGYTF. The CDR3 bases are TGTGCCAGCAGTCCCGGGACAGCCCGTGGGGGCTACACCTTC.

V and J are TRBV20-1 and TRBJ1-2; D is uncertain. This CDR3 has 11 amino acids. V lost 2 bases, J lost 5 bases, and 6 bases lay in between. Germline V gene data show CDR1 as DFQATT and CDR2 as SNEGSKA (reference sequence). The CDR3 reads CSARREYGYTF. Here the CDR3 DNA reads TGCAGTGCTAGAAGGGAGTATGGCTACACCTTC.

The chain links TRBV15 to TRBJ1-2; no clear D gene. Trimming removed 0 bases from V and 4 bases from J, with 15 bases in between. Germline assignment: CDR1 LNHNV and CDR2 YYDKDF (reference sequence). CDR3 length: 16 residues. CDR3 amino acids: CATSRDGVRSGYGYTF. In DNA form, the CDR3 reads TGTGCCACCAGCAGAGATGGTGTGAGGTCCGGCTATGGCTACACCTTC.

The chain employs TRBV28 and TRBJ2-6; D is uncertain. This CDR3 has 18 residues. Trimming cost V 2 bases and J 0 bases, with 14 bases left between them. CDR1 MDHEN and CDR2 SYDVKM come from the germline V gene. The CDR3 sequence is CASSLHLGMGSGANVLTF. The DNA of the CDR3 is TGTGCCAGCAGTTTACATCTCGGCATGGGCTCTGGGGCCAACGTCCTGACTTTC.

The chain links TRBV6-5 to TRBJ1-4, with D perhaps matching TRBD1 (6 bases). From germline, CDR1 is MNHEY and CDR2 SVGAGI. There are 13 residues in the CDR3. V was clipped by 6 bases and J by 5 bases, with 10 bases between them. The CDR3 sequence is CASSLDRNEKLFF. Here the CDR3 DNA reads TGTGCCAGCAGCTTGGACAGAAATGAAAAACTGTTTTTT.

This sequence joins TRBV7-9 and TRBJ2-1; D is perhaps TRBD2 (6 bases). CDR3 length equals 16 residues. Trimming removed 2 bases from V and 8 bases from J, with 19 bases in between. CDR1 is SEHNR, CDR2 FQNEAQ, per germline (reference sequence). Here the CDR3 DNA reads TGTGCCAGCAGCTTAAAGGCTGGCGGGGACGCCCATGAGCAGTTCTTC. Translation gives CASSLKAGGDAHEQFF.

The chain joins TRBV14 to TRBJ1-2; D is unresolved. Germline CDR1 reads SGHDN; CDR2 reads FVKESK. This CDR3 is 15 amino acids long. Trimming took off 0 bases at V and 6 bases at J, with 14 bases between the two ends. CDR3: CASSQDHGLLDGYTF. The CDR3 DNA is TGTGCCAGCAGCCAAGATCACGGCCTCTTGGATGGCTACACCTTC.